The present T cell receptor beta chain was sequenced within a study of cytomegalovirus exposure and HLA in healthy donors. Overall study findings and caveats: The study had only CMV serostatus as immune exposure information. Clonal expansion was found to be greater in HLA-associated TCR beta chains than in equally common others in a later analysis.

This CDR3 contains 16 residues. The V gene's germline CDR1 is MNHEY and CDR2 SVGAGI. V gave up 3 bases and J gave up 0 bases, with 13 bases separating them. The donors were healthy bone marrow donors. PCR amplification relied on 60 Vbeta primers (plus 13 Jbeta primers). Some clones are missing from TCRdb's copy, which holds only in-frame ones; the method was immunoSEQ multiplex PCR. Here the sample spans some 110,000 clones, about 74% being singletons. This clone was counted only a few times. What it binds is unknown. Sequencing was carried out using PBMCs. V is TRBV6-5 and J is TRBJ2-3; maybe TRBD1 (5 bases). The clonotype was recovered from a man aged 25-45 years in good health and CMV-seropositive. The CDR3: CASSYRWGSSTDTQYF. The CDR3 DNA follows: TGTGCCAGCAGTTATCGCTGGGGCAGTAGCACAGATACGCAGTATTTT.